The sequence of this T cell receptor (beta chain) was determined in a study of immune evolution from preneoplasia to lung adenocarcinoma. Study information: HLA loss of heterozygosity: less than 9% AIS, about 15% MIA, about 31% ADC, none AAH.

The protocol was immunoSEQ multiplex PCR, while the TCRdb copy is restricted to in-frame clones and leaves out a portion. The sample consists of over 3,500 clones, about 77% of them appearing once. The material sequenced was FFPE invasive lung adenocarcinoma tissue. The TCR was taken from a person aged 65-85 years with invasive lung adenocarcinoma. Some clones in this sample may be carry-over from other donors' samples.

Written as DNA, the CDR3 is TGTGCCAGCAGCTTAAACTCCGCCTACGAGCAGTACTTC. Protein sequence: CASSLNSAYEQYF. The rearrangement joins TRBV11-2 to TRBJ2-7, with no clear D. The germline gives CDR1 SGHAT, CDR2 FQNNGV. This CDR3 has 13 amino acids. Trimming removed 2 bases at V and 2 bases at J, with 7 bases between.